The 5 T cell receptor beta chains below come from one sample, sequenced in a study of tumor and adjacent non-tumor tissue in lung cancer. The library came from three nested PCR rounds adapted from ARM-PCR protocols. MiXCR was run by TCRdb on the multiplex PCR reads, yielding one entry per CDR3 protein. The sample shows some 80,000 distinct CDR3 sequences, 76% of them seen only once. No cell sorting was done before RNA was extracted from the tissue. Distant lung tissue was collected more than 3 cm away from the tumor edge. Material: distant non-tumor lung tissue. Receptor source: a woman in her forties or fifties with non-small cell lung cancer.

For this clonotype: The junction departs from the called germline gene at one end, perhaps through a read error. V is TRBV29-1 and J is TRBJ1-6, with 12 bases matching TRBD1. The CDR3 has 13 amino acids. Germline CDR1 and CDR2: SQVTM and ANQGSEA. CDR3 sequence reads: CSVSGTGGSAPHF. The DNA of the CDR3 is TGTAGCGTCTCCGGGACAGGGGGCTCGGCCCCCCACTTT. Combining the CDR3 with reference TRBV29-1 and TRBJ1-6 gives the whole variable domain SAVISQKPSRDICQRGTSLTIQCQVDSQVTMMFWYRQQPGQSLTLIATANQGSEATYESGFVIDKFPISRPNLTFSTLTVSNMSPEDSSIYLCSVSGTGGSAPHFGNGTRLTVT.

As for this clonotype: Its ends do not fully match the called genes, so a read error is possible. This chain joins TRBV4-2 and TRBJ1-5; no clear D gene. CDR3 length: 15 residues. Germline values: CDR1 LGHNA, CDR2 YNFKEQ. The CDR3 is CANSQGLTSIQPQHF. The CDR3 DNA follows: TGTGCCAACAGCCAAGGCCTCACTAGCATTCAGCCCCAGCATTTT.

By frequency in the sample, this clonotype is medium-sized. The chain carries TRBV6-5 and TRBJ2-1, with unresolved D. Germline-derived CDR1 and CDR2 are MNHEY and SVGAGI. Trimming cost V 5 bases and J 10 bases, with 18 bases left between them. The CDR3 totals 14 residues. The CDR3 loop is CASSTYLDRAEQFF. CDR3 coding DNA: TGTGCCAGCAGTACGTACTTAGATCGGGCCGAGCAGTTCTTC.

A note on this clonotype: This is likely a read error, given that the CDR3 carries no conserved phenylalanine or tryptophan at its end. The chain couples TRBV10-3 to TRBJ2-5; a possible D gene is TRBD2 (6 bases). The CDR3 loop spans 13 amino acids. The V and J ends lost 10 bases and 3 bases respectively, with 15 bases between them. Germline V gene lookup returns CDR1 ENHRY and CDR2 SYGVKD. The CDR3, as DNA: TGTGCCACCCGCCCGGGGGAGGAAGAGACCCAGTACTCC. Translating gives CATRPGEEETQYS.

This clonotype was counted only a few times. The V and J genes are TRBV7-6 and TRBJ2-1; D uncertain. CDR1 is SGHVS, CDR2 FNYEAQ, per germline. The CDR3 extends over 15 amino acids. Trimming cost V 4 bases and J 0 bases, with 10 bases left between them. CDR3 coding DNA: TGTGCCAGCAGCTCCGACCAGACCTCCTACAATGAGCAGTTCTTC. It yields the protein CASSSDQTSYNEQFF.